The T cell receptor beta chain described here comes from a study of blood T cells in healthy people across ages. A sample-barcoded 5' primer and a J-beta primer mix were used in a second PCR of about 7 to 11 cycles. One entry per CDR3 protein, called by TCRdb with MiXCR from the 5' RACE reads. The sample has about 2 million distinct CDR3 sequences, roughly 52% seen once. The CDR3 sequence is 13 residues long. V was pared by 0 bases and J by 10 bases, with 10 bases between. Per germline, CDR1 MNHEY and CDR2 SVGAGI. Input material: blood. This TCR was sampled from a woman aged 35 to 49 in good health. The gene calls are TRBV6-5 and TRBJ2-1, with D tentatively TRBD1 (5 bases). The CDR3 DNA reads TGTGCCAGCAGTTACTCGGCCCACAGGGAGCAGTTCTTC. Residues: CASSYSAHREQFF.